A single sample gave rise to the 5 T cell receptor beta chains below, sequenced in a study of cytomegalovirus exposure and HLA in healthy donors. 13 Jbeta primers and 60 Vbeta primers were used for the PCR. Generated by immunoSEQ multiplex PCR, the TCRdb table keeps only in-frame clones and is missing some. Of 150,000 to 200,000 clones listed, over 65% are singletons. The specimen sequenced was PBMCs. The receptors derive from a man aged 40-49 years in good health and CMV-seropositive.

The chain couples TRBV30 to TRBJ1-2, with unresolved D. Germline V lookup: CDR1 GTSNPN, CDR2 SVGIG (reference sequence). V was cut by 5 bases and J by 0 bases, with 7 bases left in between. There are 12 residues in the CDR3. The CDR3 is CAWRLANYGYTF. As DNA, the CDR3 is TGTGCCTGGCGGTTAGCTAACTATGGCTACACCTTC. The whole variable domain, filled in from reference TRBV30 and TRBJ1-2, reads SQTIHQWPATLVQPVGSPLSLECTVEGTSNPNLYWYRQAAGRGLQLLFYSVGIGQISSEVPQNLSASRPQDRQFILSSKKLLLSDSGFYLCAWRLANYGYTFGSGTRLTVV.

The rearrangement joins TRBV5-6 to TRBJ2-5, with 10 bases matching TRBD1. From germline, CDR1 is SGHDT and CDR2 YYEEEE. This CDR3 region has 15 residues. The V segment lost 2 bases and the J segment 4 bases; nucleotides outside the gene matches: 5. Written as DNA, the CDR3 is TGTGCCAGCAGCTTCGACAGGGGGCGCAGAGAGACCCAGTACTTC. Residues: CASSFDRGRRETQYF.

V is TRBV6-6 and J is TRBJ1-5; TRBD1 matches 7 bases. With V trimmed by 5 bases and J by 1 base, 5 bases remained unmatched. The CDR3 is made up of 15 amino acids. Germline CDR1 reads MNHNY; CDR2 reads SVGAGI (reference sequence). As DNA, the CDR3 is TGTGCCAGCAGTCCCAGGGGGACAAGCAATCAGCCCCAGCATTTT. It yields the protein CASSPRGTSNQPQHF.

The chain's CDR3 is CASSLDRGSTDTQYF. DNA for the CDR3: TGTGCCAGCAGCTTAGATCGGGGTAGCACAGATACGCAGTATTTT. This rearrangement joins TRBV7-3 to TRBJ2-3; D is possibly TRBD2 (5 bases). Trimming took 2 bases from V and 0 from J, leaving 9 bases between them. This CDR3 has 15 amino acids. The germline gives CDR1 SGHTA, CDR2 FQGTGA. The full variable domain, rest sourced from reference TRBV7-3 and TRBJ2-3, is GAGVSQTPSNKVTEKGKYVELRCDPISGHTALYWYRQSLGQGPEFLIYFQGTGAADDSGLPNDRFFAVRPEGSVSTLKIQRTERGDSAVYLCASSLDRGSTDTQYFGPGTRLTVL.

The J gene is TRBJ1-2, the V gene TRBV27; TRBD1 agrees at 7 bases. The V gene end was trimmed by 4 bases and the J gene end by 8 bases; junction bases not matched to a gene: 13. Germline V gene lookup returns CDR1 MNHEY and CDR2 SMNVEV (reference sequence). This CDR3 comprises 15 residues. The CDR3 is CASSSPSTGRLGYTF. As DNA, the CDR3 is TGTGCCAGCAGTTCCCCCTCGACAGGGAGGCTAGGCTACACCTTC.